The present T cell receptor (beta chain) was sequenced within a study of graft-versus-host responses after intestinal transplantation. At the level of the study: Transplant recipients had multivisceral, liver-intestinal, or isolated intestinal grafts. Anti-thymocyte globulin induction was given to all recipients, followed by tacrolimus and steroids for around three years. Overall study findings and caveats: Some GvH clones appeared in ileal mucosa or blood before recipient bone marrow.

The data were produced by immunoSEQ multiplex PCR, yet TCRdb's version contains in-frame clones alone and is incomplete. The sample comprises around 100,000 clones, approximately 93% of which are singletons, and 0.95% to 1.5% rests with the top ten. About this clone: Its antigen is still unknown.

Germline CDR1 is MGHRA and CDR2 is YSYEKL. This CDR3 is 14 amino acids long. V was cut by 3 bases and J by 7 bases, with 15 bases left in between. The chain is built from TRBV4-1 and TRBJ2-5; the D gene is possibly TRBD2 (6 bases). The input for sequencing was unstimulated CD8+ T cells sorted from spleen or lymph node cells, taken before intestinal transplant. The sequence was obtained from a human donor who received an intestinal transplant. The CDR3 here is CASSQVSGDGTQYF. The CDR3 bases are TGCGCCAGCAGCCAGGTCTCGGGGGATGGGACCCAGTACTTC.